This T cell receptor (beta chain) was captured in a study of graft-versus-host responses after intestinal transplantation. Background on the study: All recipients were given anti-thymocyte globulin induction, and tacrolimus and steroids were then administered for approximately 3 years. Study-wide results and limits: Among recipient marrow samples, GvH clones were found; some appeared first in ileum or blood.

Concerning this clone: Its antigen is not identified.

Measured with immunoSEQ multiplex PCR; TCRdb has only the in-frame clones, and not every one. Of 80,000 to 100,000 clones in the sample, around 90% were seen once. The CDR3 spans 14 residues. The germline gives CDR1 KGHSH, CDR2 LQKENI. V dropped 0 bases and J dropped 3 bases, with 8 bases sitting between them. Sequenced material: unstimulated CD4+ T cells sorted from spleen or lymph node cells, taken before intestinal transplant. The sequence was collected from a human donor who received an intestinal transplant. The chain uses TRBV18 and TRBJ2-5; maybe TRBD2 (6 bases). The CDR3: CASSPPSGEETQYF. In DNA, the CDR3 is TGTGCCAGCTCACCACCGTCGGGGGAAGAGACCCAGTACTTC. The variable domain in full, with the rest retrieved from reference TRBV18 and TRBJ2-5, is NAGVMQNPRHLVRRRGQEARLRCSPMKGHSHVYWYRQLPEEGLKFMVYLQKENIIDESGMPKERFSAEFPKEGPSILRIQQVVRGDSAAYFCASSPPSGEETQYFGPGTRLLVL.